Sequencing of this TCR beta chain was carried out in a study of shared T cell receptors in the human thymus (dated by TCRdb to the early 2020s). About the investigation overall: The study examined how self-reactive, shared T-cell receptor alpha chains are generated in the human thymus.

In the case of this clone: This receptor's antigen is unknown. No much larger clonotype is one base removed from it; base qualities were not supplied.

V loses 5 bases of germline sequence and J loses 0 bases, and the interval between the two ends is 8 bases. Via the germline V gene, CDR1 is SGHRS and CDR2 YFSETQ. The CDR3 sequence holds 13 residues, the cysteine and phenylalanine included. Only the CDR3 portion is preserved as DNA: 39 bases, with reading frame beginning at the first base. Libraries were prepared through the immunoSEQ multiplex PCR assay. The source is immuneACCESS, and TCRdb retained only in-frame sequences with V and J called. Part of the clones is not carried over; for the studies checked, unresolved V genes explain less than half of this, and the remainder is unexplained. The sample table holds 600,000 to 900,000 clones, of which over 75% were seen once. Over 0.008% of the sample comes from the top ten. This sample also appeared in a second study, on human thymus T cells. According to the second study: Donors were immunologically healthy infants undergoing open corrective cardiac surgery for congenital heart defects in Finland. The thymus tissue came from surgical resects taken out during corrective cardiac surgery. Both the thymic and the peripheral blood repertoires appeared to show biased V and J gene segment usage. According to the related research, thymic TCR repertoires were highly overlapping among unrelated individuals. The study used eight infant thymus samples plus four related peripheral blood samples to characterize TCR alpha and beta repertoires. Donor ages ranged from roughly 6 to 244 days, and the cohort comprised six or seven male and a couple of female infants. Thymocytes were released mechanically from tissue and stored at -70 °C as pellets of about 8.5-31 million cells. A QIAsymphony instrument was used to extract genomic DNA from frozen cell pellets. The immunoSEQ multiplex PCR assay was used to amplify the TCRB and TCRAD loci from a standardized quantity of quality-controlled genomic DNA. The V(D)J region was spanned by amplicons of a length sufficient to cover the CDR3 and to identify V and J genes. Amplicon sequencing was performed on an Illumina platform through the commercial immunoSEQ service. Primer bias and sequencing errors were corrected as previously described, and TCRAD and TCRB were defined on the basis of the IMGT database. Repertoires were analysed with immunoSEQ Analyzer 3.0 and VDJTools, covering basic statistics, V/J segment usage, diversity estimates, rarefaction and pairwise overlap. Diversity was estimated using the Chao1, ChaoE, Efron-Thisted, Shannon and inverse Simpson indices, and was also estimated on datasets down-sampled to the size of the smallest sample. Repertoire overlap used strict matching of CDR3 nucleotide sequence, V gene and J gene, with Jaccard-based multidimensional scaling clustering. On average, thymus samples yielded hundreds of thousands of unique TCRB clonotypes, whereas blood samples yielded about 80,000.

Rearrangement joined TRBV5-1 to TRBJ1-2, with no reliable assignment of the D segment. The sequenced material came from thymocytes. This clonotype was sampled from a girl under three years old with a congenital heart defect. Donor details come from another sample of the same person, matched by shared clones. CDR3 protein: CASREATNYGYTF. The bases are TGCGCCAGCAGGGAGGCCACTAACTATGGCTACACCTTC.